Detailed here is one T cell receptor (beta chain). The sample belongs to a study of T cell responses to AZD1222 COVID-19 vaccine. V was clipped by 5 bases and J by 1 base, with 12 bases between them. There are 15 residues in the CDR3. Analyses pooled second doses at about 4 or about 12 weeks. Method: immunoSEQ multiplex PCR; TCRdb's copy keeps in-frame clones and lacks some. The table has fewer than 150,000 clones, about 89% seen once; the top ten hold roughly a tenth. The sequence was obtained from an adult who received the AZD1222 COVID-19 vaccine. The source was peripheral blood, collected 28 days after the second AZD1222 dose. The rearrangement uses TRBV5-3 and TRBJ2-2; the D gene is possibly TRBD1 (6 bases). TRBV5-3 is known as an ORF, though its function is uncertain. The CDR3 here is CARRPIQGNTGELFF. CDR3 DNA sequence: TGTGCCAGAAGGCCAATACAGGGGAACACCGGGGAGCTGTTTTTT.